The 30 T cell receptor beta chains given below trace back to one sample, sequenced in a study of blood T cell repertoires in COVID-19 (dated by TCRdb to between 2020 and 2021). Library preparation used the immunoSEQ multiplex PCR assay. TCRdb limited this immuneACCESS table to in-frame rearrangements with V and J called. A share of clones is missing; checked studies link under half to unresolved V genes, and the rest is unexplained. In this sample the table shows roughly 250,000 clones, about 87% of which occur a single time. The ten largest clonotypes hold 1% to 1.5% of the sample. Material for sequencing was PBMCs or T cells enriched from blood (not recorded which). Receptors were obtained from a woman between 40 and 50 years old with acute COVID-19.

CDR3 in DNA: TGCGCCAGCAGCTTCGGACAAGTATCACTCAATGAGCAGTTCTTC. Protein sequence: CASSFGQVSLNEQFF. J is TRBJ2-1 and V is TRBV5-1; tentatively, D is TRBD1 (5 bases). This CDR3 comprises 15 residues. Germline V gene data show CDR1 as SGHRS and CDR2 as YFSETQ. V was cut by 2 bases and J by 6 bases, with 15 bases left in between.

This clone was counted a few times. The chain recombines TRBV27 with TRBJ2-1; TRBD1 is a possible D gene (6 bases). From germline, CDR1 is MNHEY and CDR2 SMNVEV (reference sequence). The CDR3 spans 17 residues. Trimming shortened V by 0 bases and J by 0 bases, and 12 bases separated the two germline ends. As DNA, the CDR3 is TGTGCCAGCAGTTTATCGAGGGGACAAAGCTCCTACAATGAGCAGTTCTTC. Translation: CASSLSRGQSSYNEQFF.

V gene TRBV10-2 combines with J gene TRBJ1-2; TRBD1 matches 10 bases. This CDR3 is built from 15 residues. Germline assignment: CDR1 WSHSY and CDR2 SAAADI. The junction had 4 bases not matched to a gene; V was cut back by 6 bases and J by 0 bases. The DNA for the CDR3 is TGCGCCAGCAGCCGGGACAGGGGTTCTAACTATGGCTACACCTTC. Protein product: CASSRDRGSNYGYTF.

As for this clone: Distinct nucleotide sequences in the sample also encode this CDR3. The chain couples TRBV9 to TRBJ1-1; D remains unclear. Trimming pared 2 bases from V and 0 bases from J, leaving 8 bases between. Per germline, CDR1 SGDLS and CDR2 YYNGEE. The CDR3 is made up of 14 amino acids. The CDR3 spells CASSVASMNTEAFF. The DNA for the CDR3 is TGTGCCAGCAGCGTTGCGTCCATGAACACTGAAGCTTTCTTT.

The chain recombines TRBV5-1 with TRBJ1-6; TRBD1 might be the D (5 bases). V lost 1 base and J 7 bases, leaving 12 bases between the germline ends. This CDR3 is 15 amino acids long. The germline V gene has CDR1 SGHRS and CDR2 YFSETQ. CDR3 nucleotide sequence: TGCGCCAGCAGCTTGCGAACAGGCGTAAATTCACCCCTCCACTTT. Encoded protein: CASSLRTGVNSPLHF.

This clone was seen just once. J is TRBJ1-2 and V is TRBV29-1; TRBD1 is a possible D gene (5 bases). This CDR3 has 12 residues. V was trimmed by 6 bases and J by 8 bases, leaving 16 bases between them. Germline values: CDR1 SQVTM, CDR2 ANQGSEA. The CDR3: CSVTRGAFGYTF. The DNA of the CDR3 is TGCAGCGTGACACGTGGGGCCTTCGGCTACACCTTC. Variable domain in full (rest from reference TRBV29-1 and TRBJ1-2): SAVISQKPSRDICQRGTSLTIQCQVDSQVTMMFWYRQQPGQSLTLIATANQGSEATYESGFVIDKFPISRPNLTFSTLTVSNMSPEDSSIYLCSVTRGAFGYTFGSGTRLTVV.

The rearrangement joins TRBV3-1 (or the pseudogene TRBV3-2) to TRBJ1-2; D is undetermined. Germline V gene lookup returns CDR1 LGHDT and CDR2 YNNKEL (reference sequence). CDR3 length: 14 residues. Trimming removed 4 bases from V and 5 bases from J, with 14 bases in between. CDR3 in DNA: TGTGCCAGCAGCCGATCCGGAGCTGATTATGGCTACACCTTC. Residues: CASSRSGADYGYTF.

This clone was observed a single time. As DNA, the CDR3 is TGTGCCAGCAGTGCCTGGGGTAGGGACAGCTATGGCTACACCTTC. This sequence encodes CASSAWGRDSYGYTF. This chain connects TRBV27 to TRBJ1-2, with 7 bases matching TRBD1. V lost 5 bases, J lost 4 bases, and 10 bases stayed unmatched. The length of the CDR3 is 15 residues. Per germline, CDR1 MNHEY and CDR2 SMNVEV (reference sequence).

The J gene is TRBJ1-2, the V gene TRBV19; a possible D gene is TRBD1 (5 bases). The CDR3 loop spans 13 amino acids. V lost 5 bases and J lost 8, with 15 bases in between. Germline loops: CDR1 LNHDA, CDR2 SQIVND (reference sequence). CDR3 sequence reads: CASSPGHGGGYTF. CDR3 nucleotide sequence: TGTGCCAGTAGTCCCGGACACGGTGGCGGCTACACCTTC.

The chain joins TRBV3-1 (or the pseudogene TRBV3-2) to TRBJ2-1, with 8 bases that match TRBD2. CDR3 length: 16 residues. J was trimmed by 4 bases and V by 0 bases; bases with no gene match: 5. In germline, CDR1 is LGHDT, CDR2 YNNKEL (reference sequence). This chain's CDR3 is CASSQDSGGRYNEQFF. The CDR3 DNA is TGTGCCAGCAGCCAAGATAGTGGCGGGAGGTACAATGAGCAGTTCTTC.

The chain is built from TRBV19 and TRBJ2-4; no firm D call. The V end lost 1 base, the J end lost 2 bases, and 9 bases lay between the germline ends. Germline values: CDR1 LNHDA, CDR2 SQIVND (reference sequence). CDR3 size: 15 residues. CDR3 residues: CASSIGATPKNIQYF. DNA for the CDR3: TGTGCCAGTAGTATAGGGGCCACCCCCAAAAACATTCAGTACTTC.

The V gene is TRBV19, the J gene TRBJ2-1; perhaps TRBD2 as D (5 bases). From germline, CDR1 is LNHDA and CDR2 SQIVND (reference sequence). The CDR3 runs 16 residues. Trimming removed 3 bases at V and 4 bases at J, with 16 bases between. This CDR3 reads CASSIKETTHYNEQFF. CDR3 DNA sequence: TGTGCCAGTAGTATTAAGGAGACTACACATTACAATGAGCAGTTCTTC.

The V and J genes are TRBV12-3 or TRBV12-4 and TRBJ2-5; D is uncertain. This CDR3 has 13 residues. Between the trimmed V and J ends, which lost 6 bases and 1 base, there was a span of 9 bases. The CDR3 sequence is CASSSLSQETQYF. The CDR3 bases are TGTGCCAGCAGCTCACTTAGCCAAGAGACCCAGTACTTC.

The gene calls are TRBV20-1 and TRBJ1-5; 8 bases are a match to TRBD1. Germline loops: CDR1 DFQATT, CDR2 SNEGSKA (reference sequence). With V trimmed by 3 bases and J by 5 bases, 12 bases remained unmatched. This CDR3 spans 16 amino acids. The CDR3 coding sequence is TGCAGTGCTAGTCGATCCAGGGGGCTGTTGTATCAGCCCCAGCATTTT. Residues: CSASRSRGLLYQPQHF.

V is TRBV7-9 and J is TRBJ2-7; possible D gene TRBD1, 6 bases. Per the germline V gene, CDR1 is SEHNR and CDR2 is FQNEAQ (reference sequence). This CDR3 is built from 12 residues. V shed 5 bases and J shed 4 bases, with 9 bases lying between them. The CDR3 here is CASSVTGYEQYF. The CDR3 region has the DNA TGTGCCAGCAGCGTTACAGGGTACGAGCAGTACTTC.

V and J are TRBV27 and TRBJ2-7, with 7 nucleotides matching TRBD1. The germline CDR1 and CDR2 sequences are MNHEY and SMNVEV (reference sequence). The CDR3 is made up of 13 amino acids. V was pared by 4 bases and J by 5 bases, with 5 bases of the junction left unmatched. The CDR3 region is CASSSGTDHEQYF. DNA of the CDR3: TGTGCCAGCAGTTCCGGGACAGACCACGAGCAGTACTTC.

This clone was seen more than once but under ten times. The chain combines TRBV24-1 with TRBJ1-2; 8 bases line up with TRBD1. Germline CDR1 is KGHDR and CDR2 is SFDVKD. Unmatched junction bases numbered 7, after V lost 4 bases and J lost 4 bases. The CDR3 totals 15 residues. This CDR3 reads CATSEPDRGIYGYTF. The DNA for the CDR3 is TGTGCCACCAGTGAGCCAGACAGGGGAATCTATGGCTACACCTTC.

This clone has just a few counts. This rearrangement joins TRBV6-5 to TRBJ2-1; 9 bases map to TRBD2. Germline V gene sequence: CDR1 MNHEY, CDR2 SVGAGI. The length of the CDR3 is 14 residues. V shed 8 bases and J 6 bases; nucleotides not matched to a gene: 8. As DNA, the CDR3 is TGTGCCAGCGCGTATAGCGGGAGTAGCAATGAGCAGTTCTTC. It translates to CASAYSGSSNEQFF.

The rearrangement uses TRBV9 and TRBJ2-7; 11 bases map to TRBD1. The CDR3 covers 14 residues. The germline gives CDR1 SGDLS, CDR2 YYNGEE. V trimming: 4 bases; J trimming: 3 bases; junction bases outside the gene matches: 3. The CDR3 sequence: CASSSGTGGYEQYF. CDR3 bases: TGTGCCAGCAGCTCTGGGACAGGGGGCTACGAGCAGTACTTC.

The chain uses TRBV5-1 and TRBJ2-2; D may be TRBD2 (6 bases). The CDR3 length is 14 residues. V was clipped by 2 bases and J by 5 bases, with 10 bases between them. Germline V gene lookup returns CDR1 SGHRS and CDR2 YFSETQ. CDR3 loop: CASSLLARTGELFF. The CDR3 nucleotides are TGCGCCAGCAGCTTACTAGCAAGGACCGGGGAGCTGTTTTTT.

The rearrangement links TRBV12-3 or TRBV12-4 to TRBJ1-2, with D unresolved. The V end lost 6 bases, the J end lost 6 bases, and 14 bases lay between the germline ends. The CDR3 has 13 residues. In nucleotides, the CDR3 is TGTGCCAGCAGAGACCCGGCGGATGATGGCTACACCTTC. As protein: CASRDPADDGYTF.

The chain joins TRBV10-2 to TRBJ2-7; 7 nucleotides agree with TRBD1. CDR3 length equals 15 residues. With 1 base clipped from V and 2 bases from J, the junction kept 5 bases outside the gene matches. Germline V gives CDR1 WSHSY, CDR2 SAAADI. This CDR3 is CASSEWTGLPYEQYV. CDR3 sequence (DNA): TGCGCCAGCAGTGAGTGGACAGGCCTACCCTACGAGCAGTACGTC.

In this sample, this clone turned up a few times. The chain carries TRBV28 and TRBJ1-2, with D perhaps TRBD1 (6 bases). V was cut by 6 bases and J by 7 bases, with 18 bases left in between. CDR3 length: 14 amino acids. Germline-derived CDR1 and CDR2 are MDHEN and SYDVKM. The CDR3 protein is CASRGPGETAGYTF. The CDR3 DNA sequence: TGTGCCAGCAGGGGTCCAGGGGAAACGGCTGGCTACACCTTC.

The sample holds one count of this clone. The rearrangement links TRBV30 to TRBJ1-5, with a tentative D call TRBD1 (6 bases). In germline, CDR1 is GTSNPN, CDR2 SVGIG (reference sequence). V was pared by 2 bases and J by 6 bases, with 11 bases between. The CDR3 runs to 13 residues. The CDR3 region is CAWSPGEGQPQHF. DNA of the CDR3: TGTGCCTGGAGTCCAGGGGAAGGTCAGCCCCAGCATTTT.

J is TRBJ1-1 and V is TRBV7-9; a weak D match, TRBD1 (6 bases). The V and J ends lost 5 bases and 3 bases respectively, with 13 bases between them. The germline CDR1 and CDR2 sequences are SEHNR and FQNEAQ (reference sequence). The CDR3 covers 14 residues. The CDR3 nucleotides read TGTGCCAGCAGCCTACAGGGTTTGGACACTGAAGCTTTCTTT. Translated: CASSLQGLDTEAFF.

For the CDR3, the DNA is TGTGCCAGCAGTTTGCTGAGGAACACTGAAGCTTTCTTT. Residues: CASSLLRNTEAFF. V is TRBV12-3 or TRBV12-4 and J is TRBJ1-1; D unclear. The V and J ends lost 3 bases and 1 base respectively, with 6 bases between them. This CDR3 spans 13 amino acids.

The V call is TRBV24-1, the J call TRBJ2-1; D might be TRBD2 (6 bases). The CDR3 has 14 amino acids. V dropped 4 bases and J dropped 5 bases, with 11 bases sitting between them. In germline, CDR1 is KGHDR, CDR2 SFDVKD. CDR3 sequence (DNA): TGTGCCACCAGTGAACCGGGACTTCACAATGAGCAGTTCTTC. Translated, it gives CATSEPGLHNEQFF.

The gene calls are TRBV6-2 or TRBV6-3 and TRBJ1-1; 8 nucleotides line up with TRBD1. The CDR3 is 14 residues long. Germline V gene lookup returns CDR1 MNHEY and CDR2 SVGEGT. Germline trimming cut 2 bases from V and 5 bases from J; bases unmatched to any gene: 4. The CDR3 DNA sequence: TGTGCCAGCAGTTACCAGGGGGCGCAGACTGAAGCTTTCTTT. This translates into CASSYQGAQTEAFF.

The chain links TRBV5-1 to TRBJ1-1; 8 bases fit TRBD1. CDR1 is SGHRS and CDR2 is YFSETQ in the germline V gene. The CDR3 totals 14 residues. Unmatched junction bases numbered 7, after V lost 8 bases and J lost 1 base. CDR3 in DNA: TGCGCCAGACCTACGGGACAGGCGAACACTGAAGCTTTCTTT. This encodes CARPTGQANTEAFF.

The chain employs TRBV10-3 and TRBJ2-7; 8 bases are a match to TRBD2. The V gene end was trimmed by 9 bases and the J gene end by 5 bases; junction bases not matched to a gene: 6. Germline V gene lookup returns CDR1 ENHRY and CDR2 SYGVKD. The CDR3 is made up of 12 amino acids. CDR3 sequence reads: CAILSGSNEQYF. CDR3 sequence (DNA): TGTGCCATTTTGAGCGGGAGTAACGAGCAGTACTTC.